The 26 T cell receptor beta chains given below trace back to one sample, sequenced in a study of blood T cell repertoires in COVID-19. The data were produced by immunoSEQ multiplex PCR, yet TCRdb's version contains in-frame clones alone and is incomplete. Of around 190,000 clones listed, about 86% are singletons. Sequencing was performed on peripheral blood. The origin of the receptors is a man in his 70s with active or convalescent COVID-19.

The chain links TRBV7-9 to TRBJ1-2; tentatively, D is TRBD1 (6 bases). Germline V gene lookup returns CDR1 SEHNR and CDR2 FQNEAQ (reference sequence). The CDR3 runs to 13 residues. The V gene lost 5 bases and the J gene lost 6 bases, with 13 bases spanning the gap. This CDR3 reads CASSPRGGDGYTF. CDR3 DNA sequence: TGTGCCAGCAGCCCCCGAGGGGGGGATGGCTACACCTTC.

Here the CDR3 DNA reads TGTGCCAGCAGTTACAGGGGTTCACCCCTCCACTTT. Amino acid sequence: CASSYRGSPLHF. V usage is TRBV28 and J usage is TRBJ1-6, with 7 bases that match TRBD1. V shed 4 bases and J 9 bases; nucleotides not matched to a gene: 0. CDR1 MDHEN and CDR2 SYDVKM come from the germline V gene. The CDR3 totals 12 residues.

The rearrangement links TRBV5-1 to TRBJ1-1; D gene unclear. CDR1 SGHRS and CDR2 YFSETQ come from the germline V gene. Trimming left V 3 bases short and J 6 bases short, with 12 bases between. The CDR3 is 13 residues long. For the CDR3, the DNA is TGCGCCAGCAGCTCTGCGGGCTGGGCTGAAGCTTTCTTT. Residues: CASSSAGWAEAFF.

The V gene is TRBV29-1, the J gene TRBJ1-2; TRBD1 matches at 10 bases. The CDR3 sequence is 12 residues long. Germline CDR1 SQVTM, CDR2 ANQGSEA. J lost 7 bases, V lost 7 bases, and 6 bases had no gene match. The CDR3 DNA follows: TGCAGCGCCGACAGGGGGCGCGGTGGCTACACCTTC. Translated: CSADRGRGGYTF.

The chain uses TRBV19 and TRBJ1-5; TRBD1 is a possible D gene (6 bases). CDR1 LNHDA and CDR2 SQIVND come from the germline V gene (reference sequence). V was pared by 9 bases and J by 4 bases, with 13 bases between. The CDR3 has 13 residues. DNA of the CDR3: TGTGCCAGCCAGGACAGATCTAATCAGCCCCAGCATTTT. This codes for CASQDRSNQPQHF.

This sequence joins TRBV29-1 and TRBJ2-5; TRBD2 is a possible D gene (6 bases). Trimming left V 7 bases short and J 4 bases short, with 16 bases between. Germline V CDR1 and CDR2: SQVTM, ANQGSEA. The CDR3 length is 13 residues. Written as DNA, the CDR3 is TGCAGCGCGGATGGCAGGGAGGCAGAGACCCAGTACTTC. This translates into CSADGREAETQYF.

This clone came up once. This chain uses TRBV11-2 with TRBJ2-7; 7 bases are shared with TRBD1. Germline V gene data show CDR1 as SGHAT and CDR2 as FQNNGV. Germline trimming cut 6 bases from V and 6 bases from J; bases unmatched to any gene: 11. The CDR3 has 14 residues. The CDR3 protein is CASSYDRVLGEQYF. CDR3 coding DNA: TGTGCCAGCAGTTATGACAGGGTCCTCGGCGAGCAGTACTTC.

Only one count was recorded for this clone. The V gene is TRBV6-5, the J gene TRBJ1-1, with D unclear. CDR1 and CDR2 from the germline V gene are MNHEY and SVGAGI. There are 14 residues in the CDR3. Trimming stripped 7 bases from V and 2 bases from J, with 14 bases between. The CDR3 loop reads CASKVTDRNTEAFF. DNA of the CDR3: TGTGCCAGCAAGGTAACAGATAGAAACACTGAAGCTTTCTTT.

This clone was counted only a few times. The rearrangement links TRBV18 to TRBJ1-6; 7 positions agree with TRBD1. Trimming at V came to 0 bases and at J to 7 bases, leaving 6 bases not matched to a gene. Germline CDR1 is KGHSH and CDR2 is LQKENI. The CDR3 covers 16 residues. The CDR3 is CASSPPAGQANSPLHF. The CDR3 region has the DNA TGTGCCAGCTCACCACCGGCAGGACAGGCAAATTCACCCCTCCACTTT.

The CDR3 is CASRRTGGTDTQYF. The CDR3 DNA sequence: TGTGCCAGCAGGAGGACAGGCGGCACAGATACGCAGTATTTT. The chain is built from TRBV2 and TRBJ2-3, with 7 positions matching TRBD1. The CDR3 has 14 residues. Germline V gene lookup returns CDR1 SNHLY and CDR2 FYNNEI. J was trimmed by 1 base and V by 6 bases; bases with no gene match: 4.

The V and J genes are TRBV7-6 and TRBJ2-5; TRBD2 matches at 15 bases. The V segment lost 0 bases and the J segment 2 bases; nucleotides outside the gene matches: 7. Germline CDR1 SGHVS, CDR2 FNYEAQ. There are 19 residues in the CDR3. The CDR3 sequence is CASSLAGLAGGGWQETQYF. CDR3 DNA: TGTGCCAGCAGCTTAGCGGGACTAGCGGGAGGAGGATGGCAAGAGACCCAGTACTTC.

This clone appeared a few times. This rearrangement joins TRBV7-2 to TRBJ1-5, with D maybe TRBD1 (6 bases). The CDR3 is made up of 15 amino acids. The V and J ends lost 5 bases and 0 bases respectively, with 11 bases between them. CDR1 and CDR2 from the germline V gene are SGHTA and FQGNSA. The CDR3 reads CASSQDRPSNQPQHF. The CDR3 region has the DNA TGTGCCAGCAGCCAGGACAGACCTAGCAATCAGCCCCAGCATTTT.

A few counts support this clone. This sequence joins TRBV19 and TRBJ1-5; 11 bases map to TRBD1. There are 15 residues in the CDR3. After removal of 6 bases from V and 2 bases from J, the junction contained 3 bases not matched to a gene. Per germline, CDR1 LNHDA and CDR2 SQIVND (reference sequence). The chain's CDR3 is CASSSGQGGNQPQHF. The CDR3 coding sequence is TGTGCCAGTAGCTCGGGACAGGGGGGCAATCAGCCCCAGCATTTT.

The chain employs TRBV28 and TRBJ1-3; no clear D. The CDR3 contains 14 residues. Germline V gene data show CDR1 as MDHEN and CDR2 as SYDVKM. V was trimmed by 1 base and J by 0 bases, leaving 4 bases between them. The CDR3 is CASSLLYSGNTIYF. The DNA for the CDR3 is TGTGCCAGCAGTTTATTGTACTCTGGAAACACCATATATTTT.

The chain joins TRBV7-2 to TRBJ2-7; 8 nucleotides line up with TRBD1. The CDR3 is 16 amino acids. CDR1 and CDR2 (germline): SGHTA, FQGNSA. V was clipped by 2 bases and J by 7 bases; unmatched bases: 13. The CDR3 reads CASSLSPGQGALEQYF. The CDR3 nucleotides are TGTGCCAGCAGCTTAAGTCCAGGACAGGGAGCGTTGGAGCAGTACTTC.

The V gene is TRBV27, the J gene TRBJ1-4; tentative D call: TRBD1 (6 bases). Germline assignment: CDR1 MNHEY and CDR2 SMNVEV (reference sequence). The CDR3 spans 16 residues. V lost 4 bases, J lost 8 bases, and 20 bases lay in between. CDR3 region: CASSSKTGSRMEKLFF. In nucleotides, the CDR3 is TGTGCCAGCAGTTCGAAAACAGGGAGCAGGATGGAAAAACTGTTTTTT.

The V call is TRBV18, the J call TRBJ1-1; D unclear. Trimming cost V 5 bases and J 1 base, with 11 bases left between them. Per the germline V gene, CDR1 is KGHSH and CDR2 is LQKENI. The CDR3 runs to 14 residues. The CDR3 region has the DNA TGTGCCAGCTCAGGGCAGGTTTCGAACACTGAAGCTTTCTTT. It encodes CASSGQVSNTEAFF. Variable domain in full (rest from reference TRBV18 and TRBJ1-1): NAGVMQNPRHLVRRRGQEARLRCSPMKGHSHVYWYRQLPEEGLKFMVYLQKENIIDESGMPKERFSAEFPKEGPSILRIQQVVRGDSAAYFCASSGQVSNTEAFFGQGTRLTVV.

The table lists this clone with a count of one. Here the CDR3 reads CASSVEGSGSGEQYF. CDR3 sequence (DNA): TGTGCCAGCAGCGTAGAAGGTAGCGGGAGTGGCGAGCAGTACTTC. The rearrangement uses TRBV9 and TRBJ2-7, with TRBD2 matching over 9 bases. V trimming: 0 bases; J trimming: 6 bases; junction bases outside the gene matches: 7. CDR1 is SGDLS and CDR2 is YYNGEE in the germline V gene. The CDR3 extends over 15 amino acids. The full variable domain, completed using reference TRBV9 and TRBJ2-7, is DSGVTQTPKHLITATGQRVTLRCSPRSGDLSVYWYQQSLDQGLQFLIQYYNGEERAKGNILERFSAQQFPDLHSELNLSSLELGDSALYFCASSVEGSGSGEQYFGPGTRLTVT.

This clone has only one observation. The CDR3 sequence is CATSRGQSSYNSPLHF. DNA for the CDR3: TGTGCCACCAGCAGGGGACAGAGCTCCTATAATTCACCCCTCCACTTT. This rearrangement joins TRBV15 to TRBJ1-6; TRBD1 agrees at 7 bases. The CDR3 sequence is 16 residues long. Germline CDR1 is LNHNV and CDR2 is YYDKDF (reference sequence). V was pared by 3 bases and J by 0 bases, with 2 bases of the junction left unmatched.

V usage is TRBV5-4 and J usage is TRBJ2-5; 9 nucleotides align to TRBD2. The length of the CDR3 is 15 residues. Germline V gene sequence: CDR1 SGHNT, CDR2 YYREEE (reference sequence). The V and J ends lost 3 bases and 2 bases, in that order; junction bases with no gene match: 5. The CDR3 is CASSSGTSTQETQYF. The CDR3 DNA sequence: TGTGCCAGCAGCTCGGGGACTAGCACACAAGAGACCCAGTACTTC.

The gene calls are TRBV5-1 and TRBJ1-2; 10 positions agree with TRBD1. After removal of 3 bases from V and 4 bases from J, the junction contained 6 bases not matched to a gene. Looked up from germline, CDR1 is SGHRS and CDR2 is YFSETQ. The CDR3 has 15 residues. CDR3 region: CASSSAGTGVYGYTF. The DNA of the CDR3 is TGCGCCAGCAGCTCCGCCGGGACAGGGGTCTATGGCTACACCTTC.

The rearrangement links TRBV19 to TRBJ1-1, with D possibly matching TRBD1 (5 bases). V was shortened by 4 bases and J by 3 bases, with 15 bases between the two germline ends. The CDR3 has 15 amino acids. Germline CDR1 LNHDA, CDR2 SQIVND (reference sequence). DNA of the CDR3: TGTGCCAGTAGTACCCGGGGGGGAAAAGACACTGAAGCTTTCTTT. Its translation: CASSTRGGKDTEAFF.

This clone was seen just once. The chain couples TRBV5-1 to TRBJ1-1; D may be TRBD1 (5 bases). Germline CDR1 SGHRS, CDR2 YFSETQ. V lost 0 bases and J 0 bases, leaving 12 bases between the germline ends. The CDR3 consists of 16 residues. Here the CDR3 DNA reads TGCGCCAGCAGCTTGGTTGGCAGGGATTTGAACACTGAAGCTTTCTTT. This encodes CASSLVGRDLNTEAFF.

The rearrangement joins TRBV9 to TRBJ1-2; TRBD1 is a possible D gene (6 bases). This CDR3 is built from 14 residues. Trimming shortened V by 2 bases and J by 4 bases, and 12 bases separated the two germline ends. Germline V gives CDR1 SGDLS, CDR2 YYNGEE. This CDR3 reads CASSVEGVSYGYTF. CDR3 DNA sequence: TGTGCCAGCAGCGTCGAGGGGGTCAGCTATGGCTACACCTTC.

The CDR3 DNA is TGTGCCAGCAGCCCCCCGGGACACCTCTACGAGCAGTACTTC. Its translation: CASSPPGHLYEQYF. This sequence joins TRBV28 and TRBJ2-7, with D perhaps matching TRBD1 (6 bases). V was trimmed by 6 bases and J by 3 bases, leaving 15 bases between them. Looked up from germline, CDR1 is MDHEN and CDR2 is SYDVKM. The CDR3 covers 14 residues.

In its sample, this clone was seen many times. The genes are TRBV9 and TRBJ2-7, with D possibly matching TRBD2 (6 bases). CDR1 is SGDLS and CDR2 is YYNGEE in the germline V gene. Deletions cut 0 bases from V and 6 bases from J, with 13 bases between. The CDR3 sequence is 14 residues long. The DNA for the CDR3 is TGTGCCAGCAGCGTAGAGCCGACCGGGGGCGAGCAGTACTTC. Translating gives CASSVEPTGGEQYF.